This is a list of T cell receptor beta chains from one sample in a study of cytomegalovirus exposure and HLA in healthy donors. Profiled with immunoSEQ multiplex PCR; TCRdb holds only in-frame clones, not every one. The data hold about 170,000 clones, with 76% observed a single time. The sample was PBMCs. The receptors were sampled from a female donor in good health and CMV-seronegative. Each CDR3 is given with its conserved first and last residue. D genes are given only for firm matches. Clone size is given for some rows only: seen once, a few or many times, or a class if the clone is expanded.

>NA|TRBV30|15|NA|TRBJ2-4
CAWRLRESQRNSQYF
TGTGCCTGGAGACTTAGGGAGTCACAGAGAAACAGTCAGTACTTC
>NA|TRBV19|16|NA|TRBJ1-3
CASSTRGNREGNTIYF
TGTGCCAGTAGTACCCGGGGTAACCGAGAGGGAAACACCATATATTTT
>TRBD1|TRBV4-3|18|NA|TRBJ1-3
CASSQDRDRGLSGNTIYF
TGCGCCAGCAGCCAAGATCGGGACAGGGGGCTATCTGGAAACACCATATATTTT
>NA|TRBV10-1|10|NA|TRBJ2-5
CASGRWEQYF
TGCGCCAGCGGGAGATGGGAGCAGTACTTC
>NA|TRBV9|17|NA|TRBJ2-3
CASSVGAGAYRSDTQYF
TGTGCCAGCAGCGTAGGCGCTGGGGCATATCGATCAGATACGCAGTATTTT
>NA|TRBV15|12|NA|TRBJ2-7
CATSRDRFEQYF
TGTGCCACCAGCAGAGATCGGTTCGAGCAGTACTTC
>NA|TRBV4-2|13|NA|TRBJ2-2
CASSQDGGGELFF
TGTGCCAGCAGCCAAGACGGGGGCGGGGAGCTGTTTTTT
>NA|TRBV28|13|NA|TRBJ1-5
CASSLTGNQPQHF
TGTGCCAGCAGTTTAACGGGCAATCAGCCCCAGCATTTT
>TRBD2|TRBV28|19|NA|TRBJ2-7
CASRPVGRTSGRWSYEQYF
TGTGCCAGCAGGCCGGTAGGGAGGACTAGCGGGAGGTGGTCCTACGAGCAGTACTTC
>TRBD1|TRBV18|16|once|TRBJ1-2
CASSLNPGTGIYGYTF
TGTGCCAGCTCACTAAACCCCGGGACAGGGATCTATGGCTACACCTTC
>NA|TRBV7-8|14|NA|TRBJ2-7
CASSLAGGVGEQYF
TGTGCCAGCAGCTTAGCAGGGGGAGTAGGCGAGCAGTACTTC
>TRBD2|TRBV7-3|16|NA|TRBJ2-5
CASSLGASGRSETQYF
TGTGCCAGCAGCTTAGGGGCTAGCGGGAGATCGGAGACCCAGTACTTC
>NA|TRBV5-1|14|NA|TRBJ1-1
CASSLGGMNTEAFF
TGCGCCAGCAGCTTAGGAGGGATGAACACTGAAGCTTTCTTT
>TRBD2|TRBV30|14|few|TRBJ2-3
CAWARLARTDTQYF
TGTGCCTGGGCCCGACTAGCCCGCACAGATACGCAGTATTTT
>NA|TRBV19|15|NA|TRBJ2-3
CASSPLSSGADTQYF
TGTGCCAGTAGTCCTCTTAGCTCCGGCGCAGATACGCAGTATTTT
>NA|TRBV7-8|14|NA|TRBJ2-5
CASSLIRGGETQYF
TGTGCCAGCAGCTTAATCAGGGGCGGGGAGACCCAGTACTTC
>NA|TRBV6-1|12|NA|TRBJ1-1
CATLAGNTEAFF
TGTGCCACCCTTGCGGGTAACACTGAAGCTTTCTTT
>TRBD2|TRBV6-5|15|NA|TRBJ2-1
CASSYGGLAGNEQFF
TGTGCCAGCAGTTATGGGGGACTAGCGGGGAATGAGCAGTTCTTC
>NA|TRBV6-6|14|once|TRBJ2-3
CASRSPGRGDTQYF
TGTGCCAGCAGATCCCCCGGAAGGGGTGATACGCAGTATTTT
>TRBD2|TRBV4-1|15|NA|TRBJ2-5
CASSPYLGGVETQYF
TGCGCCAGCAGCCCCTACCTGGGGGGGGTCGAGACCCAGTACTTC
>TRBD1|TRBV5-6|15|NA|TRBJ1-1
CASSSYPDRGFEAFF
TGTGCCAGCAGCTCATACCCCGACAGGGGTTTTGAAGCTTTCTTT
>TRBD1|TRBV30|15|NA|TRBJ1-4
CAWSPGQASNEKLFF
TGTGCCTGGAGTCCCGGACAGGCCTCCAATGAAAAACTGTTTTTT
>TRBD2|TRBV4-1|16|NA|TRBJ2-2
CASSPPGLAGLGELFF
TGCGCCAGCAGCCCCCCCGGACTAGCGGGACTCGGGGAGCTGTTTTTT
>NA|TRBV11-2|15|NA|TRBJ2-1
CASSLEGGRNNEQFF
TGTGCCAGCAGCCTAGAGGGCGGGCGGAACAATGAGCAGTTCTTC
>NA|TRBV2|14|NA|TRBJ2-1
CASSVTGSYNEQFF
TGTGCCAGCAGTGTCACTGGCTCCTACAATGAGCAGTTCTTC
>NA|TRBV7-9|16|NA|TRBJ1-1
CASSDRDSGGNTEAFF
TGTGCCAGCAGCGACCGGGACTCCGGGGGGAACACTGAAGCTTTCTTT
>NA|TRBV21-1|17|NA|TRBJ2-7
CASSRPGSTGGPYEQYF
TGTGCCAGCAGCCGTCCTGGATCAACAGGGGGCCCCTACGAGCAGTACTTC
>TRBD1|TRBV6-5|15|NA|TRBJ2-7
CASSYSGTGMYEQYF
TGTGCCAGCAGTTACTCAGGGACAGGGATGTACGAGCAGTACTTC
>NA|TRBV4-2|16|once|TRBJ2-3
CASSQSSSGSTDTQYF
TGTGCTAGCAGCCAATCGTCCAGCGGCAGCACAGATACGCAGTATTTT
>NA|TRBV7-2|12|NA|TRBJ2-1
CASSPQGNEQFF
TGTGCCAGCAGCCCGCAGGGCAATGAGCAGTTCTTC
>NA|TRBV4-1|15|NA|TRBJ1-3
CASSRSRTAGNTIYF
TGCGCCAGCAGCCGAAGCAGGACAGCTGGAAACACCATATATTTT
>NA|TRBV7-2|12|NA|TRBJ1-6
CASSQDVGPLHF
TGTGCCAGCAGCCAGGATGTTGGGCCCCTCCACTTT
>TRBD1|TRBV27|15|NA|TRBJ1-1
CASSSSGTGRREAFF
TGTGCCAGCAGTTCCTCCGGGACAGGGAGGCGTGAAGCTTTCTTT
>NA|TRBV2|12|NA|TRBJ1-1
CASREGYTEAFF
TGTGCCAGCCGGGAGGGATACACTGAAGCTTTCTTT
>NA|TRBV19|16|NA|TRBJ2-1
CASSIVGASSYNEQFF
TGTGCCAGTAGTATTGTAGGGGCGAGCTCCTACAATGAGCAGTTCTTC
>NA|TRBV19|14|NA|TRBJ2-7
CASSSWEFGYEQYF
TGTGCCAGTAGTAGTTGGGAGTTCGGCTACGAGCAGTACTTC
>NA|TRBV7-6|16|NA|TRBJ1-3
CASSVGVPSSGNTIYF
TGTGCCAGCAGCGTCGGGGTTCCCAGCTCTGGAAACACCATATATTTT
>TRBD1|TRBV7-3|15|NA|TRBJ1-2
CASSPLAGGSLGYTF
TGTGCCAGCAGCCCCCTGGCAGGGGGTTCTCTTGGCTACACCTTC
>TRBD2|TRBV4-3|14|NA|TRBJ2-3
CASSQDLLREGGYF
TGCGCCAGCAGCCAAGATCTCTTACGGGAGGGGGGGTATTTT
>NA|TRBV7-9|14|NA|TRBJ2-7
CASSPGGGLYEQYF
TGTGCCAGCAGCCCAGGAGGGGGCCTCTACGAGCAGTACTTC
>TRBD1|TRBV6-1|15|once|TRBJ2-2
CASSSGQANTGELFF
TGTGCCAGCAGTTCGGGACAGGCGAACACCGGGGAGCTGTTTTTT
>TRBD2|TRBV25-1|15|NA|TRBJ2-1
CASSPPGTSGGEQFF
TGTGCCAGCAGTCCCCCTGGGACTAGCGGAGGTGAGCAGTTCTTC
>TRBD1|TRBV5-6|15|NA|TRBJ2-1
CASWGRDRGLGEQFF
TGTGCCAGCTGGGGCCGGGACAGGGGGCTTGGTGAGCAGTTCTTC
>TRBD1|TRBV11-1|17|once|TRBJ2-1
CASSPSPGTGSYNEQFF
TGTGCCAGCAGCCCGTCCCCCGGGACAGGGAGCTACAATGAGCAGTTCTTC
>NA|TRBV6-5|15|NA|TRBJ2-7
CASSLSGLSSYEQYF
TGTGCCAGCAGTTTGTCAGGGTTGAGCTCCTACGAGCAGTACTTC
>TRBD1|TRBV7-9|15|NA|TRBJ1-2
CASSLQGAANYGYTF
TGTGCCAGCAGCTTACAGGGGGCGGCGAACTATGGCTACACCTTC
>NA|TRBV2|15|NA|TRBJ2-3
CASSEVGTPTDTQYF
TGTGCCAGCAGTGAAGTCGGGACACCCACAGATACGCAGTATTTT
>NA|TRBV4-2|14|NA|TRBJ2-5
CASSQGQAQETQYF
TGTGCCAGCAGCCAAGGACAGGCCCAAGAGACCCAGTACTTC
>TRBD1|TRBV5-1|15|few|TRBJ2-7
CASSRRGQLAYEQYF
TGCGCCAGCAGCAGACGGGGACAGCTAGCCTACGAGCAGTACTTC